The present entry profiles one T cell receptor beta chain with its context. The entry originates in a study of blood T cells in healthy people across ages. The V gene lost 4 bases and the J gene lost 6 bases, with 24 bases spanning the gap. CDR1 and CDR2 from the germline V gene are SEHNR and FQNEAQ (reference sequence). This CDR3 contains 17 residues. A J-beta primer mix and a sample-barcoded 5' primer were used in a second PCR of about 7 to 12 cycles. TCRdb passed the 5' RACE reads through MiXCR, listing each CDR3 protein once. The sample records about 760,000 distinct CDR3 sequences, roughly three fifths being singletons.

Material for sequencing was blood. V is TRBV7-9 and J is TRBJ1-2; perhaps TRBD1 as D (5 bases). The clonotype comes from a man aged 35-49 years in good health. Here the CDR3 reads CASSSSSEPQGAHGYTF. The CDR3 DNA is TGTGCCAGCAGCTCTTCAAGCGAACCCCAGGGAGCCCATGGCTACACCTTC.